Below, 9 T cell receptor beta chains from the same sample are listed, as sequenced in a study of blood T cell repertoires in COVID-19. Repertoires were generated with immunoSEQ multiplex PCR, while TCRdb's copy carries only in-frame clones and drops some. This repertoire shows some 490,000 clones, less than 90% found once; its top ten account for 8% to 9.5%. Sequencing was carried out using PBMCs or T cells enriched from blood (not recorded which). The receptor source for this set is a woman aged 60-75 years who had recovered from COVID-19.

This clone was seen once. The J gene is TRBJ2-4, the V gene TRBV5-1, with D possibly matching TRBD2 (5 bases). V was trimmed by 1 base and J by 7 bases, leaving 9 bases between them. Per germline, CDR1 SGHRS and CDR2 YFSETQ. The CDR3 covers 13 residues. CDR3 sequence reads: CASSLTGSNIQYF. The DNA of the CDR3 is TGCGCCAGCAGCTTGACGGGGTCGAACATTCAGTACTTC.

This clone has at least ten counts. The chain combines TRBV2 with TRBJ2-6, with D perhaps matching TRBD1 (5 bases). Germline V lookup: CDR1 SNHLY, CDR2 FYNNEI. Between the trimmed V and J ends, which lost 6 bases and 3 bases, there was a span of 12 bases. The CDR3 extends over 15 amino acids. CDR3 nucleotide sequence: TGTGCCAGCAGATCAGGGTCGGGTGGGGCCAACGTCCTGACTTTC. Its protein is CASRSGSGGANVLTF.

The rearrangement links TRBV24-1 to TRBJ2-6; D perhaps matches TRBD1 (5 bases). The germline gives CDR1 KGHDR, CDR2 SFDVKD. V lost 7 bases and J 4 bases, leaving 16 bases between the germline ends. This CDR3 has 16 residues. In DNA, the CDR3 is TGTGCCACCAGCACGAGGAAGGGGCCCGGGGCCAACGTCCTGACTTTC. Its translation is CATSTRKGPGANVLTF.

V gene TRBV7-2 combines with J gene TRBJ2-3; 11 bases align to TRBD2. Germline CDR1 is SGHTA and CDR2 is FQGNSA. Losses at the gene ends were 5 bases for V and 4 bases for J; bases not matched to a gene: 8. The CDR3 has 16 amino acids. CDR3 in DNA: TGTGCCAGCAGCCCATTAGCGGGGGGGCCATCAGATACGCAGTATTTT. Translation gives CASSPLAGGPSDTQYF.

The CDR3 nucleotides read TGTGCCAGCAGCTTACGAGGGGGTTCCTCCTACAATGAGCAGTTCTTC. It translates to CASSLRGGSSYNEQFF. The chain is built from TRBV11-2 and TRBJ2-1; D is perhaps TRBD1 (6 bases). Trimming cost V 2 bases and J 0 bases, with 11 bases left between them. The CDR3 runs to 16 residues. CDR1 and CDR2 (germline): SGHAT, FQNNGV.

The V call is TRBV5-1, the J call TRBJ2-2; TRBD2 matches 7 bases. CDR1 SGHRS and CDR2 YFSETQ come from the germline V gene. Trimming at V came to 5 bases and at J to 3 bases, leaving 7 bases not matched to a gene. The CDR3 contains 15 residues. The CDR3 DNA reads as TGCGCCAGCAGACAGACTGGGGGGGACACCGGGGAGCTGTTTTTT. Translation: CASRQTGGDTGELFF.

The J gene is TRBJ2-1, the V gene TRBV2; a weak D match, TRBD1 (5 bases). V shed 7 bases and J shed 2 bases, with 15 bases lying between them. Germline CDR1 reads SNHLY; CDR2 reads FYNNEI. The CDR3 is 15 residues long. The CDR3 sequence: CASNAQKGPYNEQFF. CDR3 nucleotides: TGTGCCAGCAACGCACAGAAGGGGCCCTACAATGAGCAGTTCTTC.

The CDR3 loop reads CASRRQGSSYEQYF. The CDR3, as DNA: TGTGCCAGCCGCCGACAGGGGAGCTCCTACGAGCAGTACTTC. The V gene is TRBV6-5, the J gene TRBJ2-7, with 8 positions matching TRBD1. The V and J ends lost 8 bases and 0 bases, in that order; junction bases with no gene match: 6. The CDR3 sequence is 14 residues long. CDR1 and CDR2 from the germline V gene are MNHEY and SVGAGI.

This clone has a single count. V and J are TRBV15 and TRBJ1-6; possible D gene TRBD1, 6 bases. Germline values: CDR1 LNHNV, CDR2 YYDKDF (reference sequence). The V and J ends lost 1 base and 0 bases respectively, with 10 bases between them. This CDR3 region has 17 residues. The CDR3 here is CATSRVGQSSYNSPLHF. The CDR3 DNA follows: TGTGCCACCAGCAGAGTCGGACAGTCCTCCTATAATTCACCCCTCCACTTT.